This paragraph reports one T cell receptor beta chain. Its antigen is unidentified. This entry belongs to a study of T cells in Graves' hyperthyroidism and ophthalmopathy. Authors of the study amplified TCR beta CDR3 regions from RNA transcripts. An initial round of RT-PCR targeting the TCR CDR3 relied on the HTBI primer set. Each CDR3 protein is one row after TCRdb ran MiXCR on the multiplex PCR reads. The sample yields about 700,000 distinct CDR3 sequences, 12% to 15% seen once. Study-wide points: Blood also contained most expanded thyroid clonotypes above 0.001.

The receptor's source is a woman between 18 and 30 years old with Graves' hyperthyroidism. Sequences were obtained from blood.

The CDR3 sequence is CASSFDRWTSYEQYF. CDR3 DNA: TGTGCCAGCAGCTTCGACAGGTGGACCTCCTACGAGCAGTACTTC. The gene calls are TRBV5-5 and TRBJ2-7, with D possibly TRBD1 on 6 matching bases. Germline assignment: CDR1 SGHKS and CDR2 YYEKEE (reference sequence). The CDR3 loop spans 15 amino acids. The V end lost 2 bases, the J end lost 0 bases, and 12 bases lay between the germline ends.